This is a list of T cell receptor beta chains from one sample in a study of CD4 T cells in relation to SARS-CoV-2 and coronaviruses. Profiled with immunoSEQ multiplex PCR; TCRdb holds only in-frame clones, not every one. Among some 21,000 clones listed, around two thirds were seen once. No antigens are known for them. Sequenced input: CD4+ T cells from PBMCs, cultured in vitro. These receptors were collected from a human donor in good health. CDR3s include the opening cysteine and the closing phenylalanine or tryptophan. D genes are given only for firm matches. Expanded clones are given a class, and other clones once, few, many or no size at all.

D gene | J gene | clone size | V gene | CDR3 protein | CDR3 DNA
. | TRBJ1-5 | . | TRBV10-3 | CAISESILGLGGTDQPQHF | TGTGCCATCAGTGAGTCAATTTTAGGTCTTGGAGGGACGGATCAGCCCCAGCATTTT
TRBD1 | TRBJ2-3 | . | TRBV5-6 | CASSPLGQGATDTQYF | TGTGCCAGCAGCCCGTTGGGACAGGGGGCAACAGATACGCAGTATTTT
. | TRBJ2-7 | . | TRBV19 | CASSMYQGADEQYF | TGTGCCAGTAGTATGTATCAGGGCGCCGACGAGCAGTACTTC
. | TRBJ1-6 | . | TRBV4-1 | CASSKERASPLHF | TGCGCCAGCAGCAAAGAAAGGGCATCACCCCTCCACTTT
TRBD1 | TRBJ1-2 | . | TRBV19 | CASSMQGGNYGYTF | TGTGCCAGTAGTATGCAGGGGGGGAACTATGGCTACACCTTC
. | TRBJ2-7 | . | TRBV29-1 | CSVDRGSGYEQYF | TGCAGCGTTGACCGGGGGAGCGGCTACGAGCAGTACTTC
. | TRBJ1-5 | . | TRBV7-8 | CASSLSETFNQPQHF | TGTGCCAGCAGCTTATCCGAGACATTCAATCAGCCCCAGCATTTT
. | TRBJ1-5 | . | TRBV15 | CATSRDGQTYSNQPQHF | TGTGCCACCAGCAGAGACGGGCAGACTTATAGCAATCAGCCCCAGCATTTT
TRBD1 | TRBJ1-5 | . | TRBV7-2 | CASSLIGTGGLSGRQPQHF | TGTGCCAGCAGCCTAATAGGGACAGGGGGTCTTTCTGGTCGGCAGCCCCAGCATTTT
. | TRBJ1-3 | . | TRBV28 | CASSPGTDGNTIYF | TGTGCCAGCAGCCCAGGGACTGATGGAAACACCATATATTTT
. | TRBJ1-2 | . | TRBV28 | CAGRDYDYGYTF | TGTGCCGGAAGGGATTACGACTATGGCTACACCTTC
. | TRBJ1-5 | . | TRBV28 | CASSLVGAKNQPQHF | TGTGCCAGCAGTTTAGTCGGCGCGAAAAATCAGCCCCAGCATTTT
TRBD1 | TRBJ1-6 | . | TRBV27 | CASSPNPGTGVLPLHF | TGTGCCAGCAGTCCCAACCCCGGGACAGGGGTTCTGCCCCTCCACTTT
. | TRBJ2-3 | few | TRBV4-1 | CASSQEGSWDTQYF | TGCGCCAGCAGCCAAGAGGGAAGCTGGGATACGCAGTATTTT
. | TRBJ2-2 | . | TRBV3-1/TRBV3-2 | CASSPGATGELFF | TGTGCCAGCAGCCCAGGGGCGACCGGGGAGCTGTTTTTT
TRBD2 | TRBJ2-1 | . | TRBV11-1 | CASSPGLAGLNEQFF | TGTGCCAGCAGCCCGGGACTAGCGGGGCTCAATGAGCAGTTCTTC
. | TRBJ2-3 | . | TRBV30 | CAWRPGWETDTQYF | TGTGCCTGGAGGCCAGGGTGGGAGACAGATACGCAGTATTTT
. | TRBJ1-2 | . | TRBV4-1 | CASSQDWGAGYGYTF | TGCGCCAGCAGCCAAGACTGGGGGGCCGGCTATGGCTACACCTTC
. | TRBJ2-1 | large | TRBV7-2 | CASSSYQEEQFF | TGTGCCAGCAGCTCGTACCAGGAGGAGCAGTTCTTC
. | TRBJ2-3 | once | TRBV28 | CASSLPHTDTQYF | TGTGCCAGCAGTTTACCGCACACAGATACGCAGTATTTT
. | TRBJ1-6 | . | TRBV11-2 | CASSLDHSESPLHF | TGTGCCAGCAGCTTAGATCATTCAGAGTCACCCCTCCACTTT
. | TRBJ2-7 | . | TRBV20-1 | CSASLRRADEQYF | TGCAGTGCTAGTCTCAGGAGGGCGGACGAGCAGTACTTC
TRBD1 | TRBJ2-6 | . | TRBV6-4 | CASSGETGPSGANVLTF | TGTGCCAGCAGTGGAGAGACAGGGCCCTCTGGGGCCAACGTCCTGACTTTC
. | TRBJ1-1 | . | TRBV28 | CASSLDGNTEAFF | TGTGCCAGCAGTTTAGACGGGAACACTGAAGCTTTCTTT
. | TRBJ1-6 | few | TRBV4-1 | CASSQPTGFGNNSPLHF | TGCGCCAGCAGCCAGCCGACAGGTTTTGGTAATAATTCACCCCTCCACTTT
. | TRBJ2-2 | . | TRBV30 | CAWSSLVGSGELFF | TGTGCCTGGAGTTCCCTAGTCGGCTCCGGGGAGCTGTTTTTT
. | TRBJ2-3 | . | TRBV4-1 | CASSQVARSTDTQYF | TGCGCCAGCAGCCAAGTGGCTAGGAGCACAGATACGCAGTATTTT
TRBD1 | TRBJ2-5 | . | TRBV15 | CATSRWDSQETQYF | TGTGCCACCAGCAGGTGGGACAGTCAAGAGACCCAGTACTTC
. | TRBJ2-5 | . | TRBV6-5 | CASSYLETQYF | TGTGCCAGCAGTTACTTAGAGACCCAGTACTTC